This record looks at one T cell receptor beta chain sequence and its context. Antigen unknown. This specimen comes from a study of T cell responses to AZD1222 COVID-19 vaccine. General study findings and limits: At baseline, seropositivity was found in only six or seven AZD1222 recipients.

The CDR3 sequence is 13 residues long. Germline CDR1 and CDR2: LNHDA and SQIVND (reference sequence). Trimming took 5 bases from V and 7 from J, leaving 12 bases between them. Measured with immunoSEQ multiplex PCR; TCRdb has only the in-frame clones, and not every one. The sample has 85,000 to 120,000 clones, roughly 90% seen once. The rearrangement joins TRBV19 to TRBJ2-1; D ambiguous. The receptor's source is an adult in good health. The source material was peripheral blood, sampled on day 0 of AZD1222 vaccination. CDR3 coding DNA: TGTGCCAGTAGTCTCACAGAAAGGAATGAGCAGTTCTTC. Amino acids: CASSLTERNEQFF.